These 27 T cell receptor beta chains came from one sample sequenced in a study of CD8 T cells in ankylosing spondylitis. Via MiXCR, TCRdb re-called the 5' RACE reads, giving one row per CDR3 protein. Of 250,000 or so distinct CDR3 sequences detected, 20% to 30% appear once; the ten largest clones hold 0.5% to 0.75%. The source material was blood, either unsorted or a sorted T cell fraction (not recorded which). These receptors were obtained from a male donor with ankylosing spondylitis or in good health (not recorded which).

The chain has TRBV29-1 and TRBJ2-3; D possibly corresponds to TRBD1 (5 bases). V shed 0 bases and J shed 4 bases, with 8 bases lying between them. Germline V gives CDR1 SQVTM, CDR2 ANQGSEA. The CDR3 is made up of 13 amino acids. CDR3 bases: TGCAGCGTTGAAGATCAGGGTCCAGATACGCAGTATTTT. Protein product: CSVEDQGPDTQYF.

This clonotype was seen at least ten times. V usage is TRBV20-1 and J usage is TRBJ2-7; perhaps TRBD1 as D (5 bases). The CDR3 length is 13 residues. The V end lost 6 bases, the J end lost 2 bases, and 14 bases lay between the germline ends. Looked up from germline, CDR1 is DFQATT and CDR2 is SNEGSKA (reference sequence). The CDR3: CSAPRTPTYEQYF. CDR3 in DNA: TGCAGTGCCCCCCGGACACCCACCTACGAGCAGTACTTC.

The chain couples TRBV29-1 to TRBJ2-1; TRBD2 might be the D (7 bases). Trimming removed 4 bases at V and 6 bases at J, with 13 bases between. Germline-derived CDR1 and CDR2 are SQVTM and ANQGSEA. The CDR3 totals 13 residues. The CDR3: CSVARGGGNEQFF. The CDR3 nucleotides read TGCAGCGTTGCTCGGGGAGGGGGCAATGAGCAGTTCTTC.

The rearrangement uses TRBV12-3 or TRBV12-4 and TRBJ1-6; no firm D call. This CDR3 has 13 residues. V was shortened by 9 bases and J by 0 bases, with 6 bases between the two germline ends. The CDR3 DNA follows: TGTGCCAGTGAGAGCTCCTATAATTCACCCCTCCACTTT. Its translation: CASESSYNSPLHF.

The J gene is TRBJ2-3, the V gene TRBV20-1; TRBD1 matches at 8 bases. This CDR3 comprises 14 residues. V lost 3 bases to trimming and J lost 1 base; unmatched junction nucleotides: 3. Looked up from germline, CDR1 is DFQATT and CDR2 is SNEGSKA (reference sequence). The CDR3 region is CSASRQGRTDTQYF. Here the CDR3 DNA reads TGCAGTGCTAGCCGACAGGGGCGCACAGATACGCAGTATTTT.

In DNA form, the CDR3 reads TGTGCCAGCAGTGAGCGGGACAGAATGAACACTGAAGCTTTCTTT. Translating it yields CASSERDRMNTEAFF. This chain links TRBV6-1 with TRBJ1-1, with TRBD1 identical over 7 bases. This CDR3 region has 15 residues. Germline assignment: CDR1 MNHNS and CDR2 SASEGT. The V and J ends lost 3 bases and 0 bases, in that order; junction bases with no gene match: 4.

This clonotype was detected a few times. The chain links TRBV11-2 to TRBJ2-3; 8 nucleotides line up with TRBD2. Germline V lookup: CDR1 SGHAT, CDR2 FQNNGV. The CDR3 spans 17 residues. V dropped 2 bases and J dropped 3; count of bases not matched to a gene: 10. CDR3 sequence reads: CASSLMGFPGGTDTQYF. Written as DNA, the CDR3 is TGTGCCAGCAGCTTAATGGGCTTCCCGGGGGGGACAGATACGCAGTATTTT.

This clonotype was seen only a few times. This sequence joins TRBV12-3 or TRBV12-4 and TRBJ1-1, with no clear D. The germline V and J ends were trimmed by 1 base and 4 bases, with 10 bases remaining between them. The CDR3 has 14 amino acids. CDR3: CASSLVKGSTEAFF. The DNA of the CDR3 is TGTGCCAGCAGTTTAGTTAAGGGATCCACTGAAGCTTTCTTT.

This clonotype has a handful of counts. The chain combines TRBV20-1 with TRBJ2-3; 12 positions agree with TRBD2. Germline V gene data show CDR1 as DFQATT and CDR2 as SNEGSKA (reference sequence). With 6 bases clipped from V and 5 bases from J, the junction kept 9 bases outside the gene matches. CDR3 size: 15 residues. The CDR3 reads CSANLAGGLGDTQYF. The CDR3 region has the DNA TGCAGTGCCAACCTAGCGGGGGGGCTCGGAGATACGCAGTATTTT.

The chain recombines TRBV29-1 with TRBJ2-3; 10 bases align to TRBD1. This CDR3 has 12 amino acids. V shed 4 bases, J shed 8 bases, and the junction held 3 bases outside the gene matches. Germline-derived CDR1 and CDR2 are SQVTM and ANQGSEA. The CDR3 here is CSVVDRGFTQYF. The CDR3, as DNA: TGCAGCGTTGTGGACAGGGGGTTTACGCAGTATTTT.

This clonotype was counted between two and nine times. This chain uses TRBV9 with TRBJ2-7; TRBD1 agrees at 7 bases. The junction had 6 bases not matched to a gene; V was cut back by 0 bases and J by 3 bases. The germline gives CDR1 SGDLS, CDR2 YYNGEE. The CDR3 is 15 residues long. CDR3 sequence reads: CASSVAYQGVYEQYF. In nucleotides, the CDR3 is TGTGCCAGCAGCGTAGCTTACCAGGGGGTCTACGAGCAGTACTTC.

In its sample, this clonotype was seen a few times. The chain combines TRBV5-6 with TRBJ1-4, with TRBD1 as a possible D gene (5 bases). Trimming shortened V by 4 bases and J by 10 bases, and 17 bases separated the two germline ends. The CDR3 totals 14 residues. Germline loops: CDR1 SGHDT, CDR2 YYEEEE. CDR3 residues: CASSGGLSYGKLFF. CDR3 sequence (DNA): TGTGCCAGCAGCGGGGGACTGTCGTACGGAAAACTGTTTTTT.

This clonotype was observed many times. The rearrangement links TRBV29-1 to TRBJ2-3; 8 bases agree with TRBD2. The germline gives CDR1 SQVTM, CDR2 ANQGSEA. This CDR3 is built from 16 residues. V gave up 3 bases and J gave up 6 bases; unmatched junction bases: 14. CDR3 sequence (DNA): TGCAGCGTTGACAGACCGGGACTAGGCCCCTCCGATACGCAGTATTTT. This encodes CSVDRPGLGPSDTQYF.

The V gene is TRBV10-3, the J gene TRBJ2-1; maybe TRBD1 (5 bases). The CDR3 spans 13 residues. Germline V gene data show CDR1 as ENHRY and CDR2 as SYGVKD. The ends were cut back, 2 bases at V and 3 bases at J, with 5 bases in the middle. The CDR3 loop is CAISEDSYNEQFF. Written as DNA, the CDR3 is TGTGCCATCAGTGAGGACAGCTACAATGAGCAGTTCTTC.

The V gene is TRBV3-1, the J gene TRBJ2-1; D unclear. Trimming cost V 3 bases and J 6 bases, with 12 bases left between them. The germline gives CDR1 LGHDT, CDR2 YNNKEL (reference sequence). The CDR3 runs to 14 residues. The CDR3 DNA is TGTGCCAGCAGCCACGGATGGTCACGCAATGAGCAGTTCTTC. Translating gives CASSHGWSRNEQFF.

This clonotype was detected ten times or more. V usage is TRBV5-4 and J usage is TRBJ2-5, with 7 bases lining up with TRBD1. The CDR3 covers 14 residues. Germline CDR1 reads SGHNT; CDR2 reads YYREEE (reference sequence). Trimming removed 4 bases from V and 3 bases from J; junction bases left unmatched: 6. The CDR3 coding sequence is TGTGCCAGCAGCAGTGCCGGGACAGAAGAGACCCAGTACTTC. Translated: CASSSAGTEETQYF.

This chain joins TRBV5-1 and TRBJ1-2; 8 positions agree with TRBD1. Losses at the gene ends were 3 bases for V and 3 bases for J; bases not matched to a gene: 4. Germline values: CDR1 SGHRS, CDR2 YFSETQ. This CDR3 contains 14 residues. The CDR3 DNA is TGCGCCAGCAGCTCGGGACAGGCCCACTATGGCTACACCTTC. Translating gives CASSSGQAHYGYTF.

This chain uses TRBV20-1 with TRBJ1-5; 9 bases match TRBD1. V shed 6 bases, J shed 11 bases, and the junction held 14 bases outside the gene matches. The CDR3 sequence is 14 residues long. Germline lookup yields CDR1 DFQATT and CDR2 SNEGSKA (reference sequence). CDR3 residues: CSATRDRVRETQHF. For the CDR3, the DNA is TGCAGTGCCACCCGGGACAGGGTTAGGGAGACCCAGCATTTT.

This clonotype was recorded many times. The rearrangement uses TRBV12-3 or TRBV12-4 and TRBJ2-2, with 9 bases aligning to TRBD2. The CDR3 is 16 residues long. The junction had 4 bases not matched to a gene; V was cut back by 3 bases and J by 2 bases. Here the CDR3 reads CASSLGRGGNTGELFF. The CDR3 nucleotides are TGTGCCAGCAGTTTGGGGCGGGGGGGAAACACCGGGGAGCTGTTTTTT.

The V call is TRBV10-3, the J call TRBJ2-1; D unresolved. The CDR3 has 13 amino acids. Trimming took off 2 bases at V and 10 bases at J, with 12 bases between the two ends. CDR1 and CDR2 (germline): ENHRY, SYGVKD. CDR3 coding DNA: TGTGCCATCAGTGAGGATGTTGGGCGGGAGCAGTTCTTC. As protein: CAISEDVGREQFF.

This clonotype was seen ten or more times. The chain has TRBV12-3 or TRBV12-4 and TRBJ1-4; D gene unclear. V was trimmed by 1 base and J by 10 bases, leaving 16 bases between them. The CDR3 extends over 15 amino acids. CDR3 DNA sequence: TGTGCCAGCAGTTTAGGGAGGTATCTTCTTGGAAAACTGTTTTTT. Residues: CASSLGRYLLGKLFF.

This clonotype was found a few times. V gene TRBV20-1 combines with J gene TRBJ2-7, with TRBD1 as a possible D gene (6 bases). The V gene lost 6 bases and the J gene lost 2 bases, with 17 bases spanning the gap. Germline assignment: CDR1 DFQATT and CDR2 SNEGSKA (reference sequence). The CDR3 loop spans 14 amino acids. In DNA form, the CDR3 reads TGCAGTGCCCCCTACGGGACACCCACCTACGAGCAGTACTTC. Translated, it gives CSAPYGTPTYEQYF.

This clonotype was observed many times. The chain combines TRBV7-3 with TRBJ1-5; no clear D. CDR1 is SGHTA and CDR2 is FQGTGA in the germline V gene. The CDR3 runs to 13 residues. V lost 5 bases and J 3 bases, leaving 8 bases between the germline ends. The chain's CDR3 is CASSHPPNQPQHF. CDR3 bases: TGTGCCAGCAGCCATCCCCCCAATCAGCCCCAGCATTTT.

This clonotype was counted ten times or more. The rearrangement links TRBV2 to TRBJ2-1; no clear D. Trimming removed 6 bases from V and 11 bases from J, with 14 bases in between. CDR3 length: 12 amino acids. CDR1 and CDR2 from the germline V gene are SNHLY and FYNNEI. The CDR3 is CASSSGVGQQFF. The CDR3 DNA is TGTGCCAGCAGCTCTGGGGTCGGTCAGCAGTTCTTC.

This clonotype was recorded once. The chain combines TRBV28 with TRBJ2-3, with 7 positions matching TRBD1. Germline V CDR1 and CDR2: MDHEN, SYDVKM. After removal of 10 bases from V and 0 bases from J, the junction contained 7 bases not matched to a gene. The CDR3 runs 14 residues. The chain's CDR3 is CATQAGGSTDTQYF. As DNA, the CDR3 is TGTGCCACTCAGGCAGGGGGTAGCACAGATACGCAGTATTTT.

This clonotype has a count of ten or more. The gene calls are TRBV7-6 and TRBJ2-1, with TRBD2 matching 8 bases. In germline, CDR1 is SGHVS, CDR2 FNYEAQ. The CDR3 extends over 13 amino acids. The V and J ends lost 8 bases and 3 bases, in that order; junction bases with no gene match: 3. CDR3 in amino acids: CASVSGGYNEQFF. The CDR3 nucleotides read TGTGCCAGCGTAAGCGGGGGCTACAATGAGCAGTTCTTC.

This clonotype has ten or more counts. V gene TRBV20-1 combines with J gene TRBJ1-5; no definite D call. CDR1 and CDR2 from the germline V gene are DFQATT and SNEGSKA (reference sequence). Trimming shortened V by 1 base and J by 0 bases, and 7 bases separated the two germline ends. The CDR3 has 14 residues. This chain's CDR3 is CSARVGNSNQPQHF. CDR3 coding DNA: TGCAGTGCTAGAGTGGGGAATAGCAATCAGCCCCAGCATTTT.